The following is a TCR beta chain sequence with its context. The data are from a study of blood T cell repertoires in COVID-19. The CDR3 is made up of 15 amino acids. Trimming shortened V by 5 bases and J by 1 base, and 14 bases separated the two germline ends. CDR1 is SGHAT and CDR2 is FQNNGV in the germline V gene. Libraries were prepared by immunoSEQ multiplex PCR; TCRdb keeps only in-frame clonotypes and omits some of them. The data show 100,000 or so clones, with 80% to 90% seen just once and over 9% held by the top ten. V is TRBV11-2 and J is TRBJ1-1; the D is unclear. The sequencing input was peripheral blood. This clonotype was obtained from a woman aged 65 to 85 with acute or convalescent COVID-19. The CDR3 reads CASSDRRGSNTEAFF. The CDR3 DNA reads TGTGCCAGCAGCGACCGGAGAGGTTCGAACACTGAAGCTTTCTTT. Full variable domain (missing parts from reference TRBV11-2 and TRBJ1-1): EAGVAQSPRYKIIEKRQSVAFWCNPISGHATLYWYQQILGQGPKLLIQFQNNGVVDDSQLPKDRFSAERLKGVDSTLKIQPAKLEDSAVYLCASSDRRGSNTEAFFGQGTRLTVV.